The clone carrying this TCR beta chain was seen a few times. This sample was included in a study of Tregs in tolerant kidney transplant recipients. Measured with immunoSEQ multiplex PCR; TCRdb has only the in-frame clones, and not every one. The sample records about 73,000 clones, 80% to 95% being singletons. The length of the CDR3 is 14 residues. Looked up from germline, CDR1 is MGHRA and CDR2 is YSYEKL. Trimming took 3 bases from V and 3 from J, leaving 12 bases between them. This chain links TRBV4-1 with TRBJ2-7; a weak D match, TRBD1 (5 bases). The receptor was derived from a human donor who received a combined kidney and bone marrow transplant. The sample consisted of Tregs from blood, taken before the transplant. Here the CDR3 DNA reads TGCGCCAGCAGCCAGAGCGAGACAGACTACGAGCAGTACTTC. It specifies CASSQSETDYEQYF.